The table lists the clone carrying this T cell receptor beta chain with a few counts. The entry originates in a study of cytomegalovirus exposure and HLA in healthy donors. Study-wide background: In terms of ancestry, the Caucasian-associated cluster contained 81% of the roughly 400 genotyped donors.

Primers: 60 Vbeta forward and 13 Jbeta reverse. The data were produced by immunoSEQ multiplex PCR, yet TCRdb's version contains in-frame clones alone and is incomplete. In the table there are approximately 130,000 clones, over 75% of which are singletons. Healthy bone marrow donors supplied every sample. Deletions cut 4 bases from V and 2 bases from J, with 9 bases between. Germline lookup yields CDR1 SGHDN and CDR2 FVKESK. The CDR3 consists of 14 residues. The chain links TRBV14 to TRBJ1-3, with D possibly TRBD1 on 5 matching bases. The sample was PBMCs. This TCR derives from a boy aged 5-17 years in good health and CMV-seronegative. The CDR3 region has the DNA TGTGCCAGCAGCCGCAGGGAAGCTGGAAACACCATATATTTT. Translating it yields CASSRREAGNTIYF.